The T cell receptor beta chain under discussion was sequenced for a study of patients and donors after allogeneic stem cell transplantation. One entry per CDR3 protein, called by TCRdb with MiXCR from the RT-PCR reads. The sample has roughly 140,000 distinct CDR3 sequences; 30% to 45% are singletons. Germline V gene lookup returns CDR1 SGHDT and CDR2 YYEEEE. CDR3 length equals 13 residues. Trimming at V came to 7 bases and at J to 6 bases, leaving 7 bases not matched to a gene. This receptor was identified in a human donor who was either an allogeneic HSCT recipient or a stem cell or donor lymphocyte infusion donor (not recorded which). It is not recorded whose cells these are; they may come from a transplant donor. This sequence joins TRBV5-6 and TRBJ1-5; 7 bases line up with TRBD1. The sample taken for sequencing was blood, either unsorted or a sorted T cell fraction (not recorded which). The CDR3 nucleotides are TGTGCCAGCGGGATAGGGGGCGGTCAGCCCCAGCATTTT. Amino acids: CASGIGGGQPQHF.